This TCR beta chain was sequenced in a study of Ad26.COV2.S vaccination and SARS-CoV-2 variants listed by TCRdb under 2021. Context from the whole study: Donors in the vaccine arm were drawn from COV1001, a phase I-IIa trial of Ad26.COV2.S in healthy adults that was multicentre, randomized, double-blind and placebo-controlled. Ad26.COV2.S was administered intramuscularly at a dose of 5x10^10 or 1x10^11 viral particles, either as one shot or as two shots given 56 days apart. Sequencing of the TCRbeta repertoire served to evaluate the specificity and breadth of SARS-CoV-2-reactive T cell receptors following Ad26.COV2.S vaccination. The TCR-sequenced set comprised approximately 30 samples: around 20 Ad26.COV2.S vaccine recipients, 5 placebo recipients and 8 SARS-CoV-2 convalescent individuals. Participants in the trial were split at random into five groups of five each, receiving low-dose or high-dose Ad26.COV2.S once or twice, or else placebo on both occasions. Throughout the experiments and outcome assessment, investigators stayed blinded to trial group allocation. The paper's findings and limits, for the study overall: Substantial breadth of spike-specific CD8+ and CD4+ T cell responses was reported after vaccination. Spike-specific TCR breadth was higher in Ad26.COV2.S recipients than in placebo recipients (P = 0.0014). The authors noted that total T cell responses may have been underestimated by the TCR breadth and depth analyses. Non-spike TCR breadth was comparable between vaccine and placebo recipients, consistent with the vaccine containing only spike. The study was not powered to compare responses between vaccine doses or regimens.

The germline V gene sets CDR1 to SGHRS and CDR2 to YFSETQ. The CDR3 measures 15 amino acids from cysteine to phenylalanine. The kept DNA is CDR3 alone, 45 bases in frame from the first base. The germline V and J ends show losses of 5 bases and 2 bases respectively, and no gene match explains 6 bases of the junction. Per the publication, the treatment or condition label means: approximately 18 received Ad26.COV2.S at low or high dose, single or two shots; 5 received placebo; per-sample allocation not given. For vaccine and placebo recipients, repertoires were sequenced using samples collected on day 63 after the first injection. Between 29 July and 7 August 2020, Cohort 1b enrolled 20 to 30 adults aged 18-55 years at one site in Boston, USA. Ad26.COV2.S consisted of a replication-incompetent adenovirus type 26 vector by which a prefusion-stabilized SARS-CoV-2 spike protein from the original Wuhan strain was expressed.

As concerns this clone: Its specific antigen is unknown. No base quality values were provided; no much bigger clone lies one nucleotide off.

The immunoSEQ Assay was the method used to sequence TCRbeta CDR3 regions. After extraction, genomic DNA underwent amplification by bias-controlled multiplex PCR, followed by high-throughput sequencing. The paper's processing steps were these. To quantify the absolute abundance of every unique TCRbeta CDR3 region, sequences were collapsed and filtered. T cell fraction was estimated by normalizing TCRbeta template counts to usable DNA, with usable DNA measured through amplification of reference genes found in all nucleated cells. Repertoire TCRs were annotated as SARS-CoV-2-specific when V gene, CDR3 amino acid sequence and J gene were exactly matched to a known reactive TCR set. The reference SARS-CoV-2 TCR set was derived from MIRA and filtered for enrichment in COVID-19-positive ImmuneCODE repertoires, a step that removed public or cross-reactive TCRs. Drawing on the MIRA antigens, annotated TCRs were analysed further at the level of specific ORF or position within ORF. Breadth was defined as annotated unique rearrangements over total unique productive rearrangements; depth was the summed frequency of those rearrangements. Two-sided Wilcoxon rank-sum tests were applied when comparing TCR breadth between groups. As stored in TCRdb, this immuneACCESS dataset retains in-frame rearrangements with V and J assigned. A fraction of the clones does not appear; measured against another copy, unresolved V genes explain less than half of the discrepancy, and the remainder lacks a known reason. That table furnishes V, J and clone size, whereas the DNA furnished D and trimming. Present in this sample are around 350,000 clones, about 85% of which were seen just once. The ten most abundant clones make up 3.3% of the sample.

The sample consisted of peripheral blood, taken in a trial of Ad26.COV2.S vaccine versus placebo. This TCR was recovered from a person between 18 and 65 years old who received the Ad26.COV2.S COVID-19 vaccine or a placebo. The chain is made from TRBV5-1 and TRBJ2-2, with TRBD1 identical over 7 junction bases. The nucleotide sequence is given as TGCGCCAGCAGGCCATACAGGGGAAACACCGGGGAGCTGTTTTTT. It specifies CASRPYRGNTGELFF.